The rows below give T cell receptor beta chains drawn from one sample of a study of blood T cell repertoires in COVID-19. The data were produced by immunoSEQ multiplex PCR, yet TCRdb's version contains in-frame clones alone and is incomplete. The data show roughly 140,000 clones, 65% to 80% seen once. Sequencing used peripheral blood. All receptors come from a man aged 55 to 69 with acute or convalescent COVID-19. Both conserved end residues are part of each CDR3. D genes are given only for firm matches. Size values are once, few and many counts, or a class for expanded clones, and some rows have none.

>TRBV9|TRBJ1-3|NA|NA
CASSPVGAGNTIYF
TGTGCCAGCAGCCCAGTAGGGGCTGGAAACACCATATATTTT
>TRBV4-1|TRBJ2-7|NA|NA
CASRPLLRSYEQYF
TGCGCCAGCCGCCCCCTCTTGAGATCCTACGAGCAGTACTTC
>TRBV19|TRBJ2-7|TRBD2|NA
CASSLRTSGSNEQYF
TGTGCCAGTAGTCTTCGGACTAGCGGGAGTAACGAGCAGTACTTC
>TRBV27|TRBJ2-7|NA|few
CASSLDPSGEQYF
TGTGCCAGCAGTTTAGACCCCTCGGGGGAGCAGTACTTC
>TRBV28|TRBJ2-3|NA|NA
CASSSGGGPISDTQYF
TGTGCCAGCAGTTCAGGCGGGGGCCCCATTTCAGATACGCAGTATTTT
>TRBV7-9|TRBJ2-7|TRBD1|NA
CASNDRDRGRATQSVYF
TGTGCCAGCAATGACCGGGACAGGGGGCGAGCAACGCAGTCGGTGTACTTC
>TRBV5-1|TRBJ2-2|TRBD1|NA
CASSSLTGGNTGELFF
TGCGCCAGCAGCAGTTTGACAGGGGGTAACACCGGGGAGCTGTTTTTT
>TRBV10-3|TRBJ2-1|TRBD1|NA
CAIKKDRGLNNEQFF
TGTGCCATCAAAAAGGACAGGGGGTTGAACAATGAGCAGTTCTTC
>TRBV28|TRBJ1-5|NA|NA
CASRFQVFEPQHF
TGTGCCAGCAGGTTTCAGGTATTCGAGCCCCAGCATTTT
>TRBV2|TRBJ1-2|TRBD1|few
CASRSSTGTLYGYTF
TGTGCCAGCAGATCCTCGACAGGGACGTTATATGGCTACACCTTC
>TRBV19|TRBJ1-2|TRBD1|few
CASSAQGANYGYTF
TGTGCCAGTAGTGCCCAGGGGGCGAACTATGGCTACACCTTC
>TRBV12-3/TRBV12-4|TRBJ1-2|TRBD1|few
CASSTGTGFSYTF
TGTGCCAGCAGTACAGGGACAGGCTTTAGCTACACCTTC
>TRBV11-3|TRBJ2-5|TRBD1|NA
CASSLGTGANQETQYF
TGTGCCAGCAGCTTAGGGACAGGAGCCAACCAAGAGACCCAGTACTTC
>TRBV7-8|TRBJ2-1|NA|NA
CASSNWRGSGNEQFF
TGTGCCAGCAGCAATTGGCGGGGTTCCGGGAATGAGCAGTTCTTC
>TRBV2|TRBJ2-5|TRBD1|once
CASKTGTGQETQYF
TGTGCCAGCAAAACCGGGACAGGACAAGAGACCCAGTACTTC
>TRBV6-5|TRBJ2-3|NA|NA
CASSRLVGSTDTQYF
TGTGCCAGCAGTCGACTAGTGGGGAGCACAGATACGCAGTATTTT
>TRBV18|TRBJ2-5|NA|once
CASSPVFQETQYF
TGTGCCAGTTCACCCGTTTTCCAAGAGACCCAGTACTTC
>TRBV19|TRBJ1-1|NA|NA
CASSSWDSMNTEAFF
TGTGCCAGTAGTTCCTGGGACTCAATGAACACTGAAGCTTTCTTT
>TRBV28|TRBJ2-3|NA|few
CASISEGDTQYF
TGTGCCAGCATCAGCGAGGGAGATACGCAGTATTTT
>TRBV6-5|TRBJ1-2|TRBD1|once
CASSRGQAYGYTF
TGTGCCAGCAGCCGCGGACAGGCCTATGGCTACACCTTC
>TRBV27|TRBJ2-5|TRBD2|once
CASSSVRDYQETQYF
TGTGCCAGCAGTTCTGTCCGGGACTATCAAGAGACCCAGTACTTC
>TRBV5-1|TRBJ1-5|NA|few
CASSPEGLLSNQPQHF
TGCGCCAGCAGCCCGGAGGGACTGCTTAGCAATCAGCCCCAGCATTTT
>TRBV15|TRBJ2-2|TRBD1|NA
CATMRQGHTGELFF
TGTGCCACGATGAGACAGGGTCACACCGGGGAGCTGTTTTTT
>TRBV11-2|TRBJ2-1|NA|NA
CASSLEGRFGGHFF
TGTGCCAGCAGCTTAGAGGGCCGGTTTGGAGGGCATTTCTTC
>TRBV12-5|TRBJ2-1|NA|few
CASGLASLVYNEQFF
TGTGCTAGTGGTTTGGCCTCACTAGTTTACAATGAGCAGTTCTTC
>TRBV25-1|TRBJ1-2|TRBD1|NA
CASSEPPPDRLYYGYTF
TGTGCCAGCAGTGAACCCCCCCCGGACAGGTTATACTATGGCTACACCTTC
>TRBV9|TRBJ2-5|TRBD2|NA
CASSVTGGPQETQYF
TGTGCCAGCAGCGTCACGGGAGGGCCCCAAGAGACCCAGTACTTC
>TRBV19|TRBJ2-6|NA|NA
CASSIVGAATSSGANVLTF
TGTGCCAGTAGTATAGTAGGGGCTGCGACATCCTCTGGGGCCAACGTCCTGACTTTC
>TRBV7-9|TRBJ1-1|TRBD1|NA
CASSLPGGNTEAFF
TGTGCCAGCAGCTTACCAGGGGGGAACACTGAAGCTTTCTTT
>TRBV28|TRBJ2-2|TRBD1|few
CASSPTGQGNTGELFF
TGTGCCAGCAGTCCAACGGGACAGGGGAACACCGGGGAGCTGTTTTTT
>TRBV7-3|TRBJ2-2|TRBD1|NA
CASSWHDRAGELFF
TGTGCCAGCAGCTGGCATGACAGGGCCGGGGAGCTGTTTTTT
>TRBV27|TRBJ2-7|NA|NA
CASSPHWGQGNYEQYF
TGTGCCAGCAGTCCTCACTGGGGGCAGGGGAACTACGAGCAGTACTTC
>TRBV21-1|TRBJ2-7|NA|NA
CASDQTSGIPHEQYF
TGTGCCAGCGATCAGACTAGCGGGATACCGCACGAGCAGTACTTC
>TRBV11-2|TRBJ2-7|NA|NA
CASSLVWLRNYEQYF
TGTGCCAGCAGCTTAGTTTGGTTGCGTAACTACGAGCAGTACTTC
>TRBV6-5|TRBJ2-2|NA|NA
CASRMGVGNTGELFF
TGTGCCAGCAGGATGGGAGTGGGCAACACCGGGGAGCTGTTTTTT
>TRBV10-1|TRBJ2-1|TRBD1|NA
CASSESGQGAYNEQFF
TGCGCCAGCAGTGAGTCGGGACAGGGGGCATACAATGAGCAGTTCTTC
>TRBV29-1|TRBJ2-5|NA|NA
CSVSSRRAQETQYF
TGCAGCGTGTCCTCCCGGAGGGCCCAAGAGACCCAGTACTTC